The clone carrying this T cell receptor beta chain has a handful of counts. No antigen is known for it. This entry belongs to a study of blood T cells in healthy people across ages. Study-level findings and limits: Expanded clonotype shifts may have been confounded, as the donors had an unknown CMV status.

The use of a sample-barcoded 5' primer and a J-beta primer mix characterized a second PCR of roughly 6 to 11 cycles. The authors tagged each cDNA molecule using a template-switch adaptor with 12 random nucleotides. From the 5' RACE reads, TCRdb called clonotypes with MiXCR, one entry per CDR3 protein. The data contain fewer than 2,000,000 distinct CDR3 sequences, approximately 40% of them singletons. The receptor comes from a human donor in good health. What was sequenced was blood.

The CDR3 region is CSARPTLAGNSYEQYF. In nucleotides, the CDR3 is TGCAGTGCTAGGCCTACACTAGCGGGAAACTCCTACGAGCAGTACTTC. The chain links TRBV20-1 to TRBJ2-7, with 10 bases matching TRBD2. CDR3 length: 16 amino acids. Per germline, CDR1 DFQATT and CDR2 SNEGSKA (reference sequence). With 3 bases clipped from V and 0 bases from J, the junction kept 8 bases outside the gene matches.